The T cell receptor (beta chain) described here comes from a study of regulatory T cells in long-lasting Graves disease. Study outcomes and limitations: TRBV28, TRBJ1-2 and TRBJ2-5 were segments that persistent disease favored. Compared with new cases, persistent Graves' patients showed reduced TCR diversity.

Researchers made TCR beta libraries by using iRepertoire HTBI primers and running Arm-PCR on CDR3 regions. TCRdb re-called the multiplex PCR reads with MiXCR, one entry per CDR3 protein. The sample holds about 660,000 distinct CDR3 sequences; 25% to 35% are singletons and the top ten take around 42%. In regard to this clonotype: What it recognizes is unknown. A read error is likely here: a far larger clone is one base away. No conserved phenylalanine or tryptophan is present at the end of the CDR3, so a read error is the likely explanation.

The germline V gene has CDR1 LGHNA and CDR2 YNFKEQ. The CDR3 consists of 13 residues. Trimming cost V 4 bases and J 4 bases, with 10 bases left between them. As to time point: persistent/refractory GD, antithyroid drugs over 5 years with positive TRAb. The TCR library was prepared using RNA isolated from PBMCs. Graves' disease diagnosis used American Thyroid Association guidelines. Sequences were derived from peripheral blood mononuclear cells (PBMCs), sampled when the disease was refractory, from a patient treated with antithyroid drugs. V is TRBV4-2 and J is TRBJ1-1; TRBD1 might be the D (5 bases). This TCR derives from a female donor with Graves disease. The CDR3 nucleotides are TGTGCCAGCAGCCTCATGGGGGGCACTGAAGCTTTCCTT. Translating it yields CASSLMGGTEAFL.